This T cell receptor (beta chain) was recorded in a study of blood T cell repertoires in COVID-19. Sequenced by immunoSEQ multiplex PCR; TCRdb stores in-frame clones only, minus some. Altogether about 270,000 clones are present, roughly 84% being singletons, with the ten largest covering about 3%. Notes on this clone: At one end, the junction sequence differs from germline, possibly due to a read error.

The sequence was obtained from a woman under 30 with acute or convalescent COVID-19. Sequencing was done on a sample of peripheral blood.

DNA for the CDR3: TGCGCCAGCAGCTTGGTGACAGGGGGTAACGATGGCTACACCTTC. It translates to CASSLVTGGNDGYTF. The V call is TRBV5-1, the J call TRBJ1-2; 9 nucleotides align to TRBD1. The CDR3 consists of 15 residues. CDR1 SGHRS and CDR2 YFSETQ come from the germline V gene. Combining the CDR3 with reference TRBV5-1 and TRBJ1-2 gives the whole variable domain KAGVTQTPRYLIKTRGQQVTLSCSPISGHRSVSWYQQTPGQGLQFLFEYFSETQRNKGNFPGRFSGRQFSNSRSEMNVSTLELGDSALYLCASSLVTGGNDGYTFGSGTRLTVV.